These T cell receptor beta chains were read from a single sample in a study of blood T cells in healthy people across ages. TCRdb ran MiXCR on the 5' RACE reads and lists one entry per CDR3 protein. The sample records about 730,000 distinct CDR3 sequences, approximately 39% being singletons. Sequencing input: blood. Receptor source: a woman aged 55 to 70 in good health. The CDR3 runs from the conserved cysteine through the conserved F or W. D genes are given only for firm matches. Expanded clones are given a class, and other clones once, few, many or no size at all.

v_call	d_call	clone_size	j_call	cdr3_nt	cdr3_aa
TRBV28	NA	NA	TRBJ2-7	TGTGCCAGCAGCCCAAGTCTCGGACTGGGCAATGAGCAGTACTTC	CASSPSLGLGNEQYF
TRBV27	TRBD1	few	TRBJ1-5	TGTGCCAGCAGTCCGCGGGACAGGGGAGGCAATCAGCCCCAGCATTTT	CASSPRDRGGNQPQHF
TRBV20-1	NA	NA	TRBJ2-7	TGCAGTGCTAGCGGGGCTGGGTCGTCCTACGAGCAGTACTTC	CSASGAGSSYEQYF
TRBV6-6	TRBD1	NA	TRBJ1-2	TGTGCCAGCAGCCGGGACCAAACGGACAGGGTGTTATCTGGCTACACCTTC	CASSRDQTDRVLSGYTF
TRBV20-1	NA	few	TRBJ2-5	TGCAGTGCTAGAGTGGAGTTCCAAGAGACCCAGTACTTC	CSARVEFQETQYF
TRBV28	NA	NA	TRBJ1-1	TGTGCCAGCAGTTTAGTAGTCAGGAACACTGAAGCTTTCTTT	CASSLVVRNTEAFF
TRBV7-9	TRBD2	NA	TRBJ2-5	TGTGCCAGCAGCTTAACGGCTAGCGGATACAATGAGCAGTACTTC	CASSLTASGYNEQYF
TRBV6-1	NA	NA	TRBJ2-1	TGTGCCAGCCATAGGGCCACCCAGGGCTCCTACAATGAGCAGTTCTTC	CASHRATQGSYNEQFF
TRBV10-3	TRBD1	NA	TRBJ1-5	TGTGCCATCAGTCTTGGACAGGGGGGACAGCCCCAGCATTTT	CAISLGQGGQPQHF
TRBV5-1	TRBD2	NA	TRBJ2-6	TGCGCCAGCACCCTCGGGGGGGCAATCCCTGGGGCCAACGTCCTGACTTTC	CASTLGGAIPGANVLTF
TRBV11-2	NA	NA	TRBJ2-1	TGTGCCAGCAGCGCGGGACTCGGCTCGGGTTACAATGAGCAGTTCTTC	CASSAGLGSGYNEQFF
TRBV27	NA	NA	TRBJ2-4	TGTGCCAGCAGGTCGGTTTCAGCCAAAAACATTCAGTACTTC	CASRSVSAKNIQYF
TRBV11-2	NA	NA	TRBJ2-5	TGTGCCAGCAGCTTAGATAACACTATGTGGGAGACCCAGTACTTC	CASSLDNTMWETQYF
TRBV7-2	TRBD2	NA	TRBJ2-7	TGTGCCGGCAGCCCCCTCGCGGGAGGCTCCTACGAGCAGTACTTC	CAGSPLAGGSYEQYF
TRBV7-8	NA	NA	TRBJ2-5	TGTGCCAGCAGCTTAGGACTAGGGGGTAGGGAGTACTTC	CASSLGLGGREYF
TRBV6-1	TRBD1	NA	TRBJ2-3	TGTGCCAGCGGTGTAGACAGGGGTTTGGGCACAGATACGCAGTATTTT	CASGVDRGLGTDTQYF
TRBV4-3	NA	NA	TRBJ2-3	TGCGCCAGCAGCCAAGGAACGGGCCCAACAGATACGCAGTATTTT	CASSQGTGPTDTQYF
TRBV28	TRBD1	NA	TRBJ1-1	TGTGCCAGCAGCCCGACAGGGTCCATGAACACTGAAGCTTTCTTT	CASSPTGSMNTEAFF
TRBV9	NA	NA	TRBJ2-1	TGTGCCAGCAGCGCCCCCGGGACCTACAATGAGCAGTTCTTC	CASSAPGTYNEQFF
TRBV9	NA	NA	TRBJ1-1	TGTGCCAGCAGCGCTAGGGGACTAGCTGAAGCTTTCTTT	CASSARGLAEAFF
TRBV7-6	TRBD2	NA	TRBJ2-2	TGTGCCAGCAGCTTAGAAATCAGGACTAGCGGGAGGTACGGGGAGCTGTTTTTT	CASSLEIRTSGRYGELFF
TRBV28	TRBD2	few	TRBJ2-3	TGTGCCAGTCGTGGAGCGGGGTACACAGATACGCAGTATTTT	CASRGAGYTDTQYF
TRBV6-5	TRBD1	NA	TRBJ2-7	TGTGCCAGCAGTTACGCCGGGACAGGTTCCTACGAGCAGTACTTC	CASSYAGTGSYEQYF
TRBV18	NA	NA	TRBJ2-5	TGTGCCAGCTCACCGCTGTCCCCTATGGGAGAGACCCAGTACTTC	CASSPLSPMGETQYF
TRBV13	TRBD1	NA	TRBJ2-7	TGTGCCAGCAGCTCCGGGACAGGGGTTACCCACGAGCAGTACTTC	CASSSGTGVTHEQYF
TRBV18	NA	NA	TRBJ1-4	TGTGCCAGCCGGAGGGGGACTAATGAAAAACTGTTTTTT	CASRRGTNEKLFF
TRBV6-1	NA	few	TRBJ1-5	TGTGCCAGCATTGTCGGGGGCAATCAGCCCCAGCATTTT	CASIVGGNQPQHF
TRBV11-2	NA	NA	TRBJ2-1	TGTGCCAGCAGGGGTCCTGTAGGGCCTCACACCTACAATGAGCAGTTCTTC	CASRGPVGPHTYNEQFF
TRBV3-1	TRBD2	few	TRBJ2-1	TGTGCCAGCAGCCCGATAACCGGGACTAGCGGGAGGAGCTCCTACAATGAGCAGTTCTTC	CASSPITGTSGRSSYNEQFF
TRBV2	NA	NA	TRBJ2-1	TGTGCCAGCAGTGAAGCGGGTTTGTACGACAATGAGCAGTTCTTC	CASSEAGLYDNEQFF
TRBV29-1	NA	NA	TRBJ2-3	TGCAGCGTTTCACGACTAGAGGGGGAGGTCAAAGATACGCAGTATTTT	CSVSRLEGEVKDTQYF
TRBV11-2	NA	NA	TRBJ2-7	TGTGCCAGCAGCCCGGGACTCAACAATGAGCAGTACTTC	CASSPGLNNEQYF
TRBV7-9	NA	many	TRBJ2-2	TGTGCCAGCAGCCCGTCAGCGAACACCGGGGAGCTGTTTTTT	CASSPSANTGELFF
TRBV14	TRBD1	NA	TRBJ1-1	TGTGCCAGCAGCCAAGATTGGAGGGGGCGAGGGAACACTGAAGCTTTCTTT	CASSQDWRGRGNTEAFF
TRBV20-1	TRBD1	NA	TRBJ1-2	TGCAGTGCCGCCTTCCTAGGCCAGGGGGCTTTCTATGGCTACACCTTC	CSAAFLGQGAFYGYTF
TRBV3-1	TRBD1	many	TRBJ1-2	TGTGCCAGCAGCCAAGATACAGCAGGGGGGTATGGCTACACCTTC	CASSQDTAGGYGYTF
TRBV6-2/TRBV6-3	TRBD2	NA	TRBJ2-7	TGTGCCAGCAGCAACGTCTGGACTAGCGGGAAGTACGAGCAGTACTTC	CASSNVWTSGKYEQYF
TRBV6-5	NA	NA	TRBJ2-7	TGTGCCAGCAGTTACTCTTCGGCGGTGGACTCCTACGAGCAGTACTTC	CASSYSSAVDSYEQYF
TRBV20-1	NA	NA	TRBJ2-3	TGCAGTGCTAGGCCCTTCGAGAACACCAAAGGCACAGATACGCAGTATTTT	CSARPFENTKGTDTQYF
TRBV20-1	TRBD2	NA	TRBJ2-7	TGCAGTGCTGGCGGACTAGCGGGGGGCTCCTTATCCTACAATGAGCAGTACTTC	CSAGGLAGGSLSYNEQYF
TRBV6-1	NA	few	TRBJ2-5	TGTGCCAGCAGTAGAGCAGGGTTCTCGGAAGAGACCCAGTACTTC	CASSRAGFSEETQYF
TRBV7-9	NA	few	TRBJ2-4	TGTGCCAGCAGCTTATCCCTGTTAGGCAAAAACATTCAGTACTTC	CASSLSLLGKNIQYF
TRBV18	TRBD1	few	TRBJ1-1	TGTGCCAGCTCACCGGGGGACAGCAAGATGAACACTGAAGCTTTCTTT	CASSPGDSKMNTEAFF
TRBV18	NA	NA	TRBJ1-1	TGTGCCAGCTCACCAGGGTTGGGCACTGAAGCTTTCTTT	CASSPGLGTEAFF
TRBV7-2	NA	NA	TRBJ1-4	TGTGCCAGCAGCTTGGGCAGGGCAGACGAAAAACTGTTTTTT	CASSLGRADEKLFF
TRBV15	TRBD1	NA	TRBJ2-6	TGTGCCACCAGCAGGGGGGACAGGGACTACTCTGGGGCCAACGTCCTGACTTTC	CATSRGDRDYSGANVLTF
TRBV30	NA	NA	TRBJ2-1	TGTGCCTCCAGTCGTGGCGCGGGCTACAATGAGCAGTTCTTC	CASSRGAGYNEQFF
TRBV7-2	NA	NA	TRBJ2-3	TGTGCCAGCAGCCCCCGCGGCCTCACAGATACGCAGTATTTT	CASSPRGLTDTQYF
TRBV30	NA	NA	TRBJ1-1	TGTGCCTGGAGTGTTCAGTTGAACACTGAAGCTTTCTTT	CAWSVQLNTEAFF
TRBV6-2/TRBV6-3	NA	few	TRBJ1-1	TGTGCCAGCAGTTACTCCCCGACTCTGGGGCGCACTGAAGCTTTCTTT	CASSYSPTLGRTEAFF
TRBV20-1	TRBD2	many	TRBJ2-1	TGCAGTGCTAGAGATGAGGGTCTAGCGGTGAATGAGCAGTTCTTC	CSARDEGLAVNEQFF